This T cell receptor beta chain was obtained from a study of OX40 agonist ivuxolimab in advanced cancers. Study details: Patients received the agonistic anti-OX40 (CD134) antibody ivuxolimab.

Autoimmune disease history or systemic immunosuppression led to patient exclusion. Germline CDR1 MNHNY, CDR2 SVGAGI (reference sequence). This CDR3 has 15 amino acids. V was clipped by 7 bases and J by 1 base; unmatched bases: 7. The protocol was immunoSEQ multiplex PCR, while the TCRdb copy is restricted to in-frame clones and leaves out a portion. The sample has around 140,000 clones, about 92% seen once; the top ten hold 1%. Specimen: CD4+ or CD8+ T cells sorted from blood, collected in a trial of the OX40 agonist ivuxolimab. The origin of this receptor is an adult with an advanced solid tumor such as melanoma, head and neck, liver or kidney cancer. The chain is built from TRBV6-6 and TRBJ1-1, with TRBD1 matching 9 bases. This chain's CDR3 is CASIKKTGGNTEAFF. CDR3 nucleotide sequence: TGTGCCAGCATTAAGAAGACAGGGGGGAACACTGAAGCTTTCTTT.